The 18 T cell receptor beta chains below come from one sample, sequenced in a study of T-cell memory formation after mild COVID-19. One entry per CDR3 protein, called by TCRdb with MiXCR from the 5' RACE reads. The table has about 470,000 distinct CDR3 sequences, about 23% seen once. Sequenced: PBMCs or a T cell subset sorted from them (not recorded which). The receptors stem from an adult woman who had mild COVID-19 (a few samples of this study predate the infection). Cell type and time point are not known.

This clonotype occurred many times. The V gene is TRBV5-1, the J gene TRBJ2-7; either TRBD1 or TRBD2 may supply D (6 bases each). V shed 3 bases and J shed 0 bases, with 16 bases lying between them. From germline, CDR1 is SGHRS and CDR2 YFSETQ. CDR3 length: 16 amino acids. CDR3 DNA: TGCGCCAGCAGCTCCTTGGGGGGCGACAGCTCCTACGAGCAGTACTTC. Protein sequence: CASSSLGGDSSYEQYF.

The chain links TRBV12-3 or TRBV12-4 to TRBJ2-5; perhaps TRBD1 as D (6 bases). The CDR3 runs 16 residues. The germline V and J ends were trimmed by 5 bases and 4 bases, with 20 bases remaining between them. The CDR3 loop is CASSPQGGPPTETQYF. CDR3 DNA: TGTGCCAGCAGTCCACAAGGGGGACCCCCCACAGAGACCCAGTACTTC.

This clonotype has a handful of counts. The chain uses TRBV3-1 and TRBJ2-6, with D maybe TRBD1 (5 bases). CDR3 length equals 16 residues. Trimming removed 1 base from V and 3 bases from J, with 10 bases in between. The germline V gene encodes CDR1 LGHDT and CDR2 YNNKEL (reference sequence). CDR3 DNA sequence: TGTGCCAGCAGCCAAGTGGCAGGGATTGGGGCCAACGTCCTGACTTTC. It specifies CASSQVAGIGANVLTF.

This chain links TRBV11-2 with TRBJ1-4; 8 nucleotides match TRBD1. In germline, CDR1 is SGHAT, CDR2 FQNNGV. J gave up 3 bases and V 5 bases, and 2 bases lay outside the gene matches. There are 14 residues in the CDR3. The CDR3 coding sequence is TGTGCCAGCAGCCCAGGGGGCTCTAATGAAAAACTGTTTTTT. Its translation is CASSPGGSNEKLFF.

This chain links TRBV11-2 with TRBJ2-3; D possibly matches TRBD1 or TRBD2 (6 bases each). Germline V gene lookup returns CDR1 SGHAT and CDR2 FQNNGV. The CDR3 length is 15 residues. V lost 5 bases and J lost 2, with 14 bases in between. CDR3 residues: CASSIRGLHTDTQYF. DNA for the CDR3: TGTGCCAGCAGCATCCGGGGGCTCCACACAGATACGCAGTATTTT.

Only a few counts were recorded for this clonotype. The CDR3 loop reads CATRTGELDTEAFF. As DNA, the CDR3 is TGTGCCACCAGGACAGGGGAATTAGACACTGAAGCTTTCTTT. This chain links TRBV24-1 with TRBJ1-1, with 8 nucleotides matching TRBD1. V shed 7 bases and J 3 bases; nucleotides not matched to a gene: 6. The germline CDR1 and CDR2 sequences are KGHDR and SFDVKD. The CDR3 runs 14 residues.

V gene TRBV5-1 combines with J gene TRBJ1-2; no definite D call. The germline V gene has CDR1 SGHRS and CDR2 YFSETQ. Trimming shortened V by 0 bases and J by 7 bases, and 10 bases separated the two germline ends. CDR3 length: 13 amino acids. Here the CDR3 reads CASSLAGYSGYTF. CDR3 bases: TGCGCCAGCAGCTTGGCCGGGTATAGTGGCTACACCTTC.

The J gene is TRBJ2-7, the V gene TRBV19; 9 bases line up with TRBD2. Per the germline V gene, CDR1 is LNHDA and CDR2 is SQIVND (reference sequence). The CDR3 length is 14 residues. The V segment lost 3 bases and the J segment 2 bases; nucleotides outside the gene matches: 2. The CDR3 DNA is TGTGCCAGTAGTATGGCGGGAGGGCCCTACGAGCAGTACTTC. It codes for CASSMAGGPYEQYF.

This clonotype has just a few counts. The chain joins TRBV23-1 to TRBJ2-1; D not certain. TRBV23-1 is an open reading frame whose function is uncertain. Deletions cut 0 bases from V and 8 bases from J, with 8 bases between. The CDR3 runs 13 residues. The CDR3 reads CASSQSKRDEQFF. The DNA for the CDR3 is TGCGCCAGCAGTCAATCAAAACGGGATGAGCAGTTCTTC.

Only a few counts were recorded for this clonotype. The rearrangement uses TRBV18 and TRBJ2-7; TRBD2 matches 10 bases. V was clipped by 5 bases and J by 3 bases; unmatched bases: 7. Germline values: CDR1 KGHSH, CDR2 LQKENI. This CDR3 has 15 amino acids. The chain's CDR3 is CASSTGLAANYEQYF. The CDR3 DNA sequence: TGTGCCAGCTCAACCGGACTAGCGGCTAACTACGAGCAGTACTTC.

The chain recombines TRBV7-8 with TRBJ2-7; 7 bases match TRBD2. The CDR3 spans 14 residues. Germline V gene data show CDR1 as SGHVS and CDR2 as FQNEAQ. Losses at the gene ends were 5 bases for V and 5 bases for J; bases not matched to a gene: 9. CDR3: CASSPTAGLNEQYF. The CDR3 DNA reads as TGTGCCAGCAGCCCAACAGCGGGGCTAAACGAGCAGTACTTC.

The rearrangement uses TRBV18 and TRBJ1-1, with a weak D call TRBD1 (6 bases). This CDR3 spans 15 amino acids. Trimming pared 3 bases from V and 4 bases from J, leaving 15 bases between. Looked up from germline, CDR1 is KGHSH and CDR2 is LQKENI. The CDR3 DNA is TGTGCCAGCTCACCCCCCTGGAGGGGGTTCACTGAAGCTTTCTTT. This codes for CASSPPWRGFTEAFF.

This clonotype was picked up a small number of times. This rearrangement joins TRBV7-2 to TRBJ2-6, with D hard to call. CDR3 size: 17 residues. V was pared by 3 bases and J by 1 base, with 13 bases between. CDR1 and CDR2 (germline): SGHTA, FQGNSA. CDR3 sequence reads: CASSLNKFPSGANVLTF. For the CDR3, the DNA is TGTGCCAGCAGCTTGAACAAGTTTCCTTCTGGGGCCAACGTCCTGACTTTC.

This sequence joins TRBV15 and TRBJ2-1; D is perhaps TRBD2 (5 bases). Germline V gives CDR1 LNHNV, CDR2 YYDKDF (reference sequence). This CDR3 is built from 13 residues. V lost 0 bases and J lost 10, with 10 bases in between. The chain's CDR3 is CATSRDNEGEQFF. The CDR3 nucleotides are TGTGCCACCAGCAGAGATAACGAGGGAGAGCAGTTCTTC.

This clonotype appeared many times. The CDR3 coding sequence is TGTGCCAGCAGCCAAGATCGTCCCTCCCAGTCACCATACTCCGAGCAGTACTTC. Translating gives CASSQDRPSQSPYSEQYF. This chain connects TRBV4-2 to TRBJ2-7; no clear D. CDR3 length: 18 amino acids. Looked up from germline, CDR1 is LGHNA and CDR2 is YNFKEQ. V gave up 0 bases and J gave up 6 bases, with 24 bases separating them.

J is TRBJ1-3 and V is TRBV12-3 or TRBV12-4; D not certain. Trimming removed 6 bases at V and 4 bases at J, with 16 bases between. The CDR3 covers 15 residues. CDR3 residues: CASSPNRPTGNTIYF. In DNA, the CDR3 is TGTGCCAGCAGCCCCAACCGACCAACGGGAAACACCATATATTTT.

CDR3: CASSTSRLAAFYEQYF. CDR3 bases: TGTGCCAGCAGTACGAGCAGACTAGCGGCTTTTTACGAGCAGTACTTC. The chain recombines TRBV11-2 with TRBJ2-7; 9 nucleotides match TRBD2. This CDR3 has 16 amino acids. The trim removed 6 bases at V and 4 bases at J, leaving 13 bases unmatched. Germline CDR1 and CDR2: SGHAT and FQNNGV.

V gene TRBV4-1 combines with J gene TRBJ2-7, with 12 bases that match TRBD1. CDR3 length: 17 amino acids. Trimming cost V 0 bases and J 7 bases; bases outside gene matches: 10. Per germline, CDR1 MGHRA and CDR2 YSYEKL. CDR3 loop: CASSQDSGDRGQEEQYF. The CDR3 DNA reads TGCGCCAGCAGCCAAGATTCAGGGGACAGGGGGCAGGAAGAGCAGTACTTC.